This is a list of T cell receptor beta chains from one sample in a study of blood T cell repertoires in COVID-19. Profiling relied on immunoSEQ multiplex PCR, and the TCRdb table lists in-frame clones only, not all of them. The sample has fewer than 200,000 clones; around 89% are singletons. Input material: peripheral blood. These receptors came from a man in his late teens or twenties who had recovered from COVID-19. Both conserved end residues are part of each CDR3. D genes are given only for firm matches. Clone size, where shown, is once, few, many, or a class for clones that have expanded.

V gene	D gene	CDR3 length	J gene	clone size	CDR3 protein	CDR3 DNA
TRBV9	TRBD2	15	TRBJ2-1	NA	CASSVGGGRDNEQFF	TGTGCCAGCAGCGTAGGTGGCGGGAGAGACAATGAGCAGTTCTTC
TRBV11-2	NA	15	TRBJ2-1	once	CASSSLASPYNEQFF	TGTGCCAGCAGCTCGCTAGCGTCTCCCTACAATGAGCAGTTCTTC
TRBV6-5	NA	11	TRBJ2-7	NA	CASSSPYEQYF	TGTGCCAGCAGCTCTCCCTACGAGCAGTACTTC
TRBV19	NA	15	TRBJ2-1	NA	CASHRGINSNNEQFF	TGTGCCAGTCATCGGGGGATTAACTCGAACAATGAGCAGTTCTTC
TRBV5-4	NA	14	TRBJ2-1	NA	CASSLRVPYNEQFF	TGTGCCAGCAGCTTGCGCGTTCCATACAATGAGCAGTTCTTC
TRBV14	NA	14	TRBJ2-7	NA	CASSQTGTHYEQYF	TGTGCCAGCAGCCAAACCGGGACACACTACGAGCAGTACTTC
TRBV10-3	NA	13	TRBJ1-1	NA	CAISEELNTEAFF	TGTGCCATCAGTGAGGAGTTGAACACTGAAGCTTTCTTT
TRBV5-1	TRBD1	14	TRBJ1-1	NA	CASSPPGQGGLAFF	TGCGCCAGCAGCCCTCCCGGGCAGGGGGGTTTGGCTTTCTTT
TRBV6-2/TRBV6-3	TRBD1	16	TRBJ1-6	once	CASSYSDRRPNSPLHF	TGTGCCAGCAGTTACTCGGACAGGCGACCAAATTCACCCCTCCACTTT
TRBV5-1	NA	14	TRBJ1-1	few	CASSLGWTPAEAFF	TGCGCCAGCAGCTTGGGGTGGACACCCGCGGAAGCTTTCTTT
TRBV2	TRBD2	13	TRBJ2-7	NA	CASSEREGYEQYF	TGTGCCAGCAGTGAAAGGGAGGGCTACGAGCAGTACTTC
TRBV6-1	TRBD2	16	TRBJ2-5	NA	CASSGRLAGVGETQYF	TGTGCCAGCAGTGGGAGACTAGCGGGAGTAGGGGAGACCCAGTACTTC
TRBV19	NA	12	TRBJ1-1	NA	CASQTGNTEAFF	TGTGCCAGTCAAACAGGAAACACTGAAGCTTTCTTT
TRBV2	TRBD1	13	TRBJ2-5	once	CASTDRAWGTQYF	TGTGCCAGCACCGACAGGGCCTGGGGGACCCAGTACTTC
TRBV2	NA	12	TRBJ2-7	once	CASRADWPEQYF	TGTGCCAGCAGGGCGGACTGGCCCGAGCAGTACTTC
TRBV19	TRBD1	14	TRBJ1-1	NA	CASIPTGALTEAFF	TGTGCCAGTATTCCGACAGGGGCCCTCACTGAAGCTTTCTTT
TRBV7-9	NA	12	TRBJ1-2	NA	CASRQGSYGYTF	TGTGCCAGCAGGCAGGGGTCCTATGGCTACACCTTC
TRBV7-2	NA	15	TRBJ1-2	NA	CASSSRGWANYGYTF	TGTGCCAGCAGCTCAAGAGGGTGGGCTAACTATGGCTACACCTTC
TRBV9	TRBD2	13	TRBJ2-1	once	CASAQLAGGEQFF	TGTGCCAGTGCCCAACTAGCGGGAGGTGAGCAGTTCTTC
TRBV27	NA	15	TRBJ2-5	NA	CASSYTGRSSETQYF	TGTGCCAGCAGTTATACAGGGAGAAGTTCAGAGACCCAGTACTTC
TRBV15	NA	13	TRBJ1-1	once	CATSPELNTEAFF	TGTGCCACCAGCCCAGAACTGAACACTGAAGCTTTCTTT
TRBV2	NA	11	TRBJ1-1	NA	CASSATASAFF	TGTGCCAGCAGTGCAACAGCTAGCGCTTTCTTT
TRBV19	NA	16	TRBJ1-5	few	CASSISQGRSNQPQHF	TGTGCCAGTAGTATAAGTCAGGGGAGAAGCAATCAGCCCCAGCATTTT
TRBV11-2	NA	15	TRBJ2-7	NA	CASSLDLWQAYEQYF	TGTGCCAGCAGCTTAGATCTCTGGCAGGCCTACGAGCAGTACTTC
TRBV4-3	NA	12	TRBJ1-2	once	CASSQDRAGYTF	TGCGCCAGCAGCCAAGATCGAGCCGGCTACACCTTC
TRBV19	TRBD1	14	TRBJ2-3	NA	CASTDRGPTDTQYF	TGTGCCAGTACTGACAGGGGACCTACAGATACGCAGTATTTT
TRBV28	TRBD1	15	TRBJ1-1	NA	CASGYSTGAYKAAFF	TGTGCCAGCGGGTACAGCACAGGGGCTTATAAAGCAGCTTTCTTT
TRBV19	TRBD1	16	TRBJ2-1	NA	CASSSRQGFVYNEQFF	TGTGCCAGTAGTAGCAGACAGGGCTTCGTCTACAATGAGCAGTTCTTC
TRBV20-1	NA	14	TRBJ1-1	once	CSASSPGQNTEAFF	TGCAGTGCTAGTTCGCCAGGGCAGAACACTGAAGCTTTCTTT
TRBV3-1/TRBV3-2	TRBD2	16	TRBJ2-5	once	CASSQAAGTSFGVQYF	TGTGCCAGCAGCCAAGCCGCCGGGACTAGCTTCGGGGTCCAGTACTTC
TRBV5-1	TRBD2	18	TRBJ2-1	NA	CASSLGTSGSYNGNEQFF	TGCGCCAGCAGCTTGGGGACTAGCGGAAGCTACAATGGGAATGAGCAGTTCTTC
TRBV28	NA	12	TRBJ1-2	once	CASSSRSYGYTF	TGTGCCAGCAGCTCTCGGTCCTATGGCTACACCTTC
TRBV27	TRBD1	13	TRBJ1-6	NA	CASSPGTERPLHF	TGTGCCAGCAGTCCTGGGACAGAAAGACCCCTCCACTTT
TRBV19	NA	16	TRBJ1-3	NA	CASSIAPGLGGNTIYF	TGTGCCAGTAGTATAGCCCCCGGACTTGGCGGAAACACCATATATTTT
TRBV6-5	TRBD1	14	TRBJ2-7	NA	CASSWGQGINEQYF	TGTGCCAGCAGTTGGGGACAGGGGATCAACGAGCAGTACTTC
TRBV6-5	NA	15	TRBJ1-1	NA	CASTDGGRGNTEAFF	TGTGCCAGCACCGACGGGGGACGAGGGAACACTGAAGCTTTCTTT
TRBV2	TRBD1	15	TRBJ2-7	NA	CASRLGQGGPYEQYF	TGTGCCAGCAGATTGGGACAGGGGGGTCCGTACGAGCAGTACTTC
TRBV29-1	NA	15	TRBJ2-1	few	CSVVRGGDSYNEQFF	TGCAGCGTTGTTCGGGGTGGGGATTCCTACAATGAGCAGTTCTTC
TRBV5-6	TRBD1	16	TRBJ2-7	NA	CASSRQGPYDLGEQYF	TGTGCCAGCAGCCGACAGGGGCCCTACGACCTGGGCGAGCAGTACTTC
TRBV27	NA	15	TRBJ2-1	NA	CASSLFSQGYNEQFF	TGTGCCAGCAGTTTATTCTCACAGGGCTACAATGAGCAGTTCTTC
TRBV6-6	NA	14	TRBJ1-1	NA	CATDRLGTNTEAFF	TGTGCCACCGATAGACTTGGAACGAACACTGAAGCTTTCTTT
TRBV7-2	NA	15	TRBJ1-3	NA	CASSLQGKSGNTIYF	TGTGCCAGCAGCCTACAGGGAAAGTCTGGAAACACCATATATTTT
TRBV2	NA	13	TRBJ2-7	NA	CASSESGQREQYF	TGTGCCAGCAGTGAATCAGGGCAGCGCGAGCAGTACTTC
TRBV24-1	NA	12	TRBJ1-2	NA	CATWGPDYGYTF	TGTGCCACGTGGGGGCCTGACTATGGCTACACCTTC
TRBV9	TRBD2	15	TRBJ2-1	NA	CASSLFLREDNEQFF	TGTGCCAGCAGCCTTTTTTTGCGGGAGGATAATGAGCAGTTCTTC
TRBV6-5	NA	13	TRBJ2-7	NA	CASSYSRAYEQYF	TGTGCCAGCAGTTACTCGAGAGCCTACGAGCAGTACTTC
TRBV28	NA	11	TRBJ1-2	NA	CASSLTDGYTF	TGTGCCAGCAGTTTAACTGATGGCTACACCTTC
TRBV19	NA	13	TRBJ1-6	few	CASSSPNNSPLHF	TGTGCCAGTAGTAGCCCTAATAATTCACCCCTCCACTTT
TRBV4-3	NA	15	TRBJ2-5	few	CASSQERQLGETQYF	TGCGCCAGCAGCCAAGAACGTCAACTAGGGGAGACCCAGTACTTC
TRBV2	NA	16	TRBJ1-3	once	CASSARQGLPGNTIYF	TGTGCCAGCAGTGCGAGGCAGGGATTACCTGGAAACACCATATATTTT
TRBV9	NA	16	TRBJ2-5	NA	CASSVSGTVGLETQYF	TGTGCCAGCAGCGTTTCCGGGACTGTAGGCCTGGAGACCCAGTACTTC
TRBV7-9	NA	14	TRBJ2-2	few	CASNEAANTGELFF	TGTGCCAGCAATGAGGCTGCGAACACCGGGGAGCTGTTTTTT
TRBV24-1	TRBD1	15	TRBJ2-1	NA	CATSVPGTGGNEQFF	TGTGCCACCAGTGTACCCGGGACAGGGGGCAATGAGCAGTTCTTC